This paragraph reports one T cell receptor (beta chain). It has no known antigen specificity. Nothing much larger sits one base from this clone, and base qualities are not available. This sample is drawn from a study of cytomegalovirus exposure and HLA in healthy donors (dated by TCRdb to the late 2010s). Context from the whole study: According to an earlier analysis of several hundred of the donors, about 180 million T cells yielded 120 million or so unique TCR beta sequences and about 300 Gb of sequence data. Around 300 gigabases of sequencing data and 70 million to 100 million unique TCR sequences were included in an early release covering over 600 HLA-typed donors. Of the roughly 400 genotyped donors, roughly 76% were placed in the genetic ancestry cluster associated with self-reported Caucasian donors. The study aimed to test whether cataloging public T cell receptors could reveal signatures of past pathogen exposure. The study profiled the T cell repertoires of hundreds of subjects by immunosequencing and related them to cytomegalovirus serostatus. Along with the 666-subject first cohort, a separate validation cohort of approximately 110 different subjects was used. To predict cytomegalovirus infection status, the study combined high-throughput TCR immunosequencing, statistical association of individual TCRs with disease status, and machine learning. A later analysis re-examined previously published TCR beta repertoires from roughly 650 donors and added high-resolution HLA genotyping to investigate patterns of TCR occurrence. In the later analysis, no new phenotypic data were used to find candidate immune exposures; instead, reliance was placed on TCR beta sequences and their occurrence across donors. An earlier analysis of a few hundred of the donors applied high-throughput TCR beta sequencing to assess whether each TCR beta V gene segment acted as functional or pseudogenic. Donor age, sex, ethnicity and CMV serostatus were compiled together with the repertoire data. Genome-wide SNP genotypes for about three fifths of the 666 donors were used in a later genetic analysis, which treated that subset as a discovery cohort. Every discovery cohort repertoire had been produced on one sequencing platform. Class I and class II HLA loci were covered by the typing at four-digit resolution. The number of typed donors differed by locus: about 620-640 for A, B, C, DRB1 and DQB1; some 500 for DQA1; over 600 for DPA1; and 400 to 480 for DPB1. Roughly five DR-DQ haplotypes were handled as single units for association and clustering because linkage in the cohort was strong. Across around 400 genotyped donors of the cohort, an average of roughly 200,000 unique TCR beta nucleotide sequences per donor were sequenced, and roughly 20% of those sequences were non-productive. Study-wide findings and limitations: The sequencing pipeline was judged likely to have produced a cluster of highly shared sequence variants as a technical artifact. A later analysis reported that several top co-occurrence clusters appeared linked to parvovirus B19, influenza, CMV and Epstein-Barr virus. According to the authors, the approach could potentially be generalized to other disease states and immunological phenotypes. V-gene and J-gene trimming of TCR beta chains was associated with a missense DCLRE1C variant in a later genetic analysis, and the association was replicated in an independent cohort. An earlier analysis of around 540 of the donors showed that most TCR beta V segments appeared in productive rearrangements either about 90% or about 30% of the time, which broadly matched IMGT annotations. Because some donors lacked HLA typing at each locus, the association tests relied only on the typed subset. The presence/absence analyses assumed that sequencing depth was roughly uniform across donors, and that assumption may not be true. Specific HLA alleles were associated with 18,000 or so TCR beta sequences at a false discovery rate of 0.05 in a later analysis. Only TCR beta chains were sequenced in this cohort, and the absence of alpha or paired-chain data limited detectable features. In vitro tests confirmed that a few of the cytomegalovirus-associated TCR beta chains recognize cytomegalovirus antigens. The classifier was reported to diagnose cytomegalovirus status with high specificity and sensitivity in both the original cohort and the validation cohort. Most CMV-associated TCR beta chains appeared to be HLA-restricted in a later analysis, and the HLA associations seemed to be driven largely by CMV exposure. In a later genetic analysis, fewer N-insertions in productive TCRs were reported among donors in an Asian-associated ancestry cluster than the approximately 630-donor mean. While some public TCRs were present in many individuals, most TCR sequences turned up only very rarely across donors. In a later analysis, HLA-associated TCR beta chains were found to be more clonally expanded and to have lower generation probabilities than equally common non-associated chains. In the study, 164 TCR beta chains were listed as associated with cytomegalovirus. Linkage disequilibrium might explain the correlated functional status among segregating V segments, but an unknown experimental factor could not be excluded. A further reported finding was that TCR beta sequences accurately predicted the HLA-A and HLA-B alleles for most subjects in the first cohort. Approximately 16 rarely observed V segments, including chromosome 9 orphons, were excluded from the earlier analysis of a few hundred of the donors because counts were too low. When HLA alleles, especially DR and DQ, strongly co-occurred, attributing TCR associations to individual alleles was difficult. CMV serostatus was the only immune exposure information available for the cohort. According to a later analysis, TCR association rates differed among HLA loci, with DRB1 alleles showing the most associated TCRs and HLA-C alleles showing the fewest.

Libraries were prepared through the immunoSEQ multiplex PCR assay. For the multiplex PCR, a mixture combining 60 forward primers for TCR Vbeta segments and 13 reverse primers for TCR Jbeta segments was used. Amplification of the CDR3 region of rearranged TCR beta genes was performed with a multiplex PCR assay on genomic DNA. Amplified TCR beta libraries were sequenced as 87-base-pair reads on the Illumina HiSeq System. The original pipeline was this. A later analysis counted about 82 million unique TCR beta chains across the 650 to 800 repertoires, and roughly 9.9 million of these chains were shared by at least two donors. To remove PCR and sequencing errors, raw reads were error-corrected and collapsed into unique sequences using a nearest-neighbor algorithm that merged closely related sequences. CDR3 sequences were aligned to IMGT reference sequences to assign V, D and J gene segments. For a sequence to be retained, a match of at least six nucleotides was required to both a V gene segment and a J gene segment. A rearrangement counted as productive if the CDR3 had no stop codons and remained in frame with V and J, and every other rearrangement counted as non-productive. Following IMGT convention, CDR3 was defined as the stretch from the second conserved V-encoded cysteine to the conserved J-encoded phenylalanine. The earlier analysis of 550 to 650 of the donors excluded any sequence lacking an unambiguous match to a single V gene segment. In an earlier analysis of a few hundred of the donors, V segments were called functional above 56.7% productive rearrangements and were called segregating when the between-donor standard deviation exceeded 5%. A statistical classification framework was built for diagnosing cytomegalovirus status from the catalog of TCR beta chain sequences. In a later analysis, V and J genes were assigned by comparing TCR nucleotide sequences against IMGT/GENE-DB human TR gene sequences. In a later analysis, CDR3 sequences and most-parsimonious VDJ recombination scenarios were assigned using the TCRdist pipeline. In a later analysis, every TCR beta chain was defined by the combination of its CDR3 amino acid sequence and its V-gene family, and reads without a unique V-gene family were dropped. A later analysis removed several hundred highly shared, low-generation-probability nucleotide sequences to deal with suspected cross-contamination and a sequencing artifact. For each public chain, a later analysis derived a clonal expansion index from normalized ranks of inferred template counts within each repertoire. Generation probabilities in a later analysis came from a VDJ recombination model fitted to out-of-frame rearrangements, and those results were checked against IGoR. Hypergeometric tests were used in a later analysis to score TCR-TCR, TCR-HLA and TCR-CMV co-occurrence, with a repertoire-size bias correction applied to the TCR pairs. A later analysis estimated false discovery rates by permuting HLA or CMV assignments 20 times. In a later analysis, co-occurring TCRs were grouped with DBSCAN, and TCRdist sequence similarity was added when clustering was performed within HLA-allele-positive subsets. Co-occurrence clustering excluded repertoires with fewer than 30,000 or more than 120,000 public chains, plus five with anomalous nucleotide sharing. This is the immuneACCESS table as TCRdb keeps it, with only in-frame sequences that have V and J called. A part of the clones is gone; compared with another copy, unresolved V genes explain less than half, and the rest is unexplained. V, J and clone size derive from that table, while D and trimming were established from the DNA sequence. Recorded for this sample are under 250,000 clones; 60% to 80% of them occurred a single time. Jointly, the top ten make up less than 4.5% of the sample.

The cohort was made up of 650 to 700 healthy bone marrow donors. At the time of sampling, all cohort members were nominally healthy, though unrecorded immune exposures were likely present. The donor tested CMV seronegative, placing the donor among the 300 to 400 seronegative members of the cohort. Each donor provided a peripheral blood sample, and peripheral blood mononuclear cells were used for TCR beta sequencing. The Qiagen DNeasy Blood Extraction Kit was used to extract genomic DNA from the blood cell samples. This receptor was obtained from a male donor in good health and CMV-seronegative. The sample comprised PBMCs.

The CDR3 in this case is CASSRTANYGYTF. In nucleotide form, the sequence is TGTGCCAGCAGCCGGACAGCTAACTATGGCTACACCTTC. The rearrangement joined TRBV7-9 to TRBJ1-2; tentative D gene TRBD1, with 6 bases matching. V is shortened by 5 bases, J by 0 bases, and the region joining them spans 7 bases. The CDR3 numbers 13 residues from cysteine through phenylalanine. Only the CDR3 portion is preserved as DNA: 39 bases, with reading frame beginning at the first base. Taken from the germline V gene (reference sequence), the CDR1 and CDR2 loops are SEHNR and FQNEAQ.